Each of the 21 T cell receptor beta chains below was sequenced from the same sample in a study of vaccination and CD4 T cells after COVID-19. The antigens for these receptors are not known. The sample's treatment: roughly 10-day PBMC culture with coronavirus spike peptide pools or control peptides (ViraFEST assay). Oncomine TCR Beta short-read sequencing was applied to DNA from cultured CD4+ T cells. TCRdb recomputed calls from the PCR reads with MiXCR, one row per CDR3 protein. This table has roughly 22,000 distinct CDR3 sequences, 30% to 35% appearing once. Material for sequencing was cultured CD4+ T cells from blood. These receptors were obtained from a human donor with COVID-19.

V and J are TRBV6-5 and TRBJ1-4; 9 positions match TRBD1. This CDR3 comprises 15 residues. The V gene end was trimmed by 4 bases and the J gene end by 5 bases; junction bases not matched to a gene: 5. Germline-derived CDR1 and CDR2 are MNHEY and SVGAGI. Written as DNA, the CDR3 is TGTGCCAGCAGTTCCTCCGGGACAGGGAATGAAAAACTGTTTTTT. This encodes CASSSSGTGNEKLFF.

The J gene is TRBJ1-4, the V gene TRBV15; maybe TRBD1 (6 bases). Germline loops: CDR1 LNHNV, CDR2 YYDKDF (reference sequence). V was pared by 0 bases and J by 5 bases, with 10 bases between. CDR3 length: 15 amino acids. CDR3 in amino acids: CATSREQGVNEKLFF. CDR3 nucleotide sequence: TGTGCCACCAGCAGAGAACAGGGCGTGAATGAAAAACTGTTTTTT.

Details on this clonotype: At one of its ends the junction is not consistent with the germline gene, which may arise from a read error. V and J are TRBV7-9 and TRBJ2-7; tentatively, D is TRBD2 (6 bases). Germline V gene sequence: CDR1 SEHNR, CDR2 FQNEAQ (reference sequence). There are 12 residues in the CDR3. The CDR3 bases are TGTGCCAGCACCGGGCGGGACCCCGAGGAGTACTTC. Translating it yields CASTGRDPEEYF.

This clonotype was seen a handful of times. The rearrangement joins TRBV20-1 to TRBJ1-6; possible D gene TRBD1, 5 bases. The CDR3 covers 13 residues. Trimming stripped 6 bases from V and 6 bases from J, with 12 bases between. Germline loops: CDR1 DFQATT, CDR2 SNEGSKA (reference sequence). Here the CDR3 DNA reads TGCAGTGCAAGAACTGGGGCTAATTCACCCCTCCACTTT. Residues: CSARTGANSPLHF.

This sequence joins TRBV28 and TRBJ2-5; 8 bases fit TRBD2. This CDR3 has 15 residues. The V gene end was trimmed by 5 bases and the J gene end by 4 bases; junction bases not matched to a gene: 9. In germline, CDR1 is MDHEN, CDR2 SYDVKM. The CDR3 reads CASSLEGLALETQYF. CDR3 DNA: TGTGCCAGCAGTCTTGAAGGACTAGCCCTAGAGACCCAGTACTTC.

This clonotype has a handful of counts. This chain joins TRBV7-9 and TRBJ1-1; possibly TRBD1 for D (5 bases). CDR1 SEHNR and CDR2 FQNEAQ come from the germline V gene (reference sequence). This CDR3 contains 13 residues. Trimming shortened V by 5 bases and J by 1 base, and 8 bases separated the two germline ends. The CDR3 protein is CASSGGGNTEAFF. The CDR3 region has the DNA TGTGCCAGCAGCGGCGGGGGGAACACTGAAGCTTTCTTT. Supplemented by reference TRBV7-9 and TRBJ1-1, the full variable domain reads DTGVSQNPRHKITKRGQNVTFRCDPISEHNRLYWYRQTLGQGPEFLTYFQNEAQLEKSRLLSDRFSAERPKGSFSTLEIQRTEQGDSAMYLCASSGGGNTEAFFGQGTRLTVV.

The rearrangement joins TRBV15 to TRBJ2-1, with TRBD2 matching 8 bases. CDR1 LNHNV and CDR2 YYDKDF come from the germline V gene (reference sequence). There are 16 residues in the CDR3. Trimming at V came to 0 bases and at J to 6 bases, leaving 7 bases not matched to a gene. The chain's CDR3 is CATSRDLAGGLNEQFF. CDR3 DNA sequence: TGTGCCACCAGCAGAGATTTGGCGGGGGGCCTCAATGAGCAGTTCTTC.

In its sample, this clonotype was seen a few times. The V and J genes are TRBV5-1 and TRBJ2-2; D call uncertain. The CDR3 loop spans 15 amino acids. The germline V and J ends were trimmed by 0 bases and 3 bases, with 9 bases remaining between them. Germline CDR1 reads SGHRS; CDR2 reads YFSETQ. In nucleotides, the CDR3 is TGCGCCAGCAGCTTGGGTCTAGTGGACACCGGGGAGCTGTTTTTT. It specifies CASSLGLVDTGELFF.

The J gene is TRBJ1-1, the V gene TRBV6-2 or TRBV6-3, with D possibly matching TRBD1 (5 bases). Germline CDR1 MNHEY, CDR2 SVGEGT. V dropped 6 bases and J dropped 6 bases, with 23 bases sitting between them. There are 16 residues in the CDR3. The CDR3 nucleotides read TGTGCCAGCAGGGGGGTGTCCGGTGGTTGGGCCGCTGAAGCTTTCTTT. Translated: CASRGVSGGWAAEAFF.

The V and J genes are TRBV4-1 and TRBJ2-3, with 9 bases that match TRBD1. Germline CDR1 is MGHRA and CDR2 is YSYEKL. This CDR3 spans 16 amino acids. The V and J ends lost 4 bases and 4 bases, in that order; junction bases with no gene match: 9. The CDR3 reads CASSRLPGQGSDTQYF. DNA of the CDR3: TGCGCCAGCAGCCGCTTACCGGGACAGGGCTCAGATACGCAGTATTTT.

The V and J genes are TRBV7-2 and TRBJ1-5; a weak D match, TRBD1 (5 bases). With 1 base removed from V and 9 bases from J, the gap between germline ends came to 13 bases. CDR3 size: 14 residues. Germline V CDR1 and CDR2: SGHTA, FQGNSA. Written as DNA, the CDR3 is TGTGCCAGCAGCTTAGATATAGCAGGGCGGCCCCAGCATTTT. The encoded protein is CASSLDIAGRPQHF.

This clonotype was observed a few times. The chain couples TRBV7-2 to TRBJ1-2; unclear D gene. CDR1 SGHTA and CDR2 FQGNSA come from the germline V gene. CDR3 length: 14 residues. V was pared by 3 bases and J by 8 bases, with 16 bases between. DNA of the CDR3: TGTGCCAGCAGCTTTAAAACGATGGACGGAGGCTACACCTTC. Translated: CASSFKTMDGGYTF.

Turning to this clonotype: At one end the junction does not follow the germline gene, possibly because of a read error. This rearrangement joins TRBV7-7 to TRBJ2-5, with D unresolved. Per germline, CDR1 SSHAT and CDR2 FNYEAQ (reference sequence). CDR3 length: 12 amino acids. The CDR3 region is CASSPIKETQYF. The CDR3 DNA reads TGTGCTAGCAGCCCGATAAAAGAGACCCAGTACTTC. Using reference TRBV7-7 and TRBJ2-5 for the parts outside the CDR3, the full variable domain is GAGVSQSPRYKVTKRGQDVTLRCDPISSHATLYWYQQALGQGPEFLTYFNYEAQPDKSGLPSDRFSAERPEGSISTLTIQRTEQRDSAMYRCASSPIKETQYFGPGTRLLVL.

The rearrangement uses TRBV28 and TRBJ1-1, with 9 bases identical to TRBD1. This CDR3 has 15 residues. V dropped 8 bases and J dropped 4; count of bases not matched to a gene: 11. The germline CDR1 and CDR2 sequences are MDHEN and SYDVKM. The DNA for the CDR3 is TGTGCCAGCGTAACAGGGGGCGCGATAGTCACTGAAGCTTTCTTT. Amino acid sequence: CASVTGGAIVTEAFF. The full variable domain, completed using reference TRBV28 and TRBJ1-1, is DVKVTQSSRYLVKRTGEKVFLECVQDMDHENMFWYRQDPGLGLRLIYFSYDVKMKEKGDIPEGYSVSREKKERFSLILESASTNQTSMYLCASVTGGAIVTEAFFGQGTRLTVV.

The rearrangement joins TRBV20-1 to TRBJ2-6; D uncertain. The CDR3 length is 15 residues. The V end was cut by 6 bases, the J end by 0 bases, with 12 bases between. Germline values: CDR1 DFQATT, CDR2 SNEGSKA (reference sequence). CDR3 bases: TGCAGTGCCCCTTCGCCTTACTCTGGGGCCAACGTCCTGACTTTC. Translated, it gives CSAPSPYSGANVLTF.

The chain links TRBV7-6 to TRBJ2-1, with TRBD2 matching 9 bases. Germline values: CDR1 SGHVS, CDR2 FNYEAQ. The CDR3 contains 15 residues. Unmatched junction bases numbered 7, after V lost 1 base and J lost 9 bases. The CDR3, as DNA: TGTGCCAGCAGCTTAGTACCTAGCGGGGCCAGTGAGCAGTTCTTC. Its translation: CASSLVPSGASEQFF.

J is TRBJ2-1 and V is TRBV7-2, with D perhaps matching TRBD1 or TRBD2 (6 bases each). Germline CDR1 SGHTA, CDR2 FQGNSA. Between the trimmed V and J ends, which lost 5 bases and 13 bases, there was a span of 18 bases. This CDR3 is 13 amino acids long. CDR3 in DNA: TGTGCCAGCAGCCCTTATAACCGGGGGCCACAGTTCTTC. It specifies CASSPYNRGPQFF.

The sample holds a few counts of this clonotype. The chain employs TRBV7-2 and TRBJ2-1, with D possibly TRBD2 on 6 matching bases. Germline V lookup: CDR1 SGHTA, CDR2 FQGNSA. The CDR3 is 14 amino acids. The V end was cut by 4 bases, the J end by 7 bases, with 14 bases between. The CDR3 sequence is CASSSRRGGNEQFF. DNA of the CDR3: TGTGCCAGCAGCTCAAGGAGGGGCGGGAATGAGCAGTTCTTC.

This clonotype is categorized as medium-sized (0.01 to 0.1%). CDR3 in DNA: TGTGCCAGCGGACTCCGGGACAGAGGAATCAACTATGGCTACACCTTC. Its translation is CASGLRDRGINYGYTF. The V gene is TRBV27, the J gene TRBJ1-2; the match to TRBD1 covers 7 bases. The germline gives CDR1 MNHEY, CDR2 SMNVEV (reference sequence). This CDR3 contains 16 residues. V was clipped by 8 bases and J by 2 bases; unmatched bases: 14.

The chain joins TRBV20-1 to TRBJ1-2; no clear D. The CDR3 runs 12 residues. CDR1 is DFQATT, CDR2 SNEGSKA, per germline (reference sequence). Trimming removed 1 base from V and 7 bases from J, with 10 bases in between. In nucleotides, the CDR3 is TGCAGTGCTAGAGTCGGGCGGTTTGGCTACACCTTC. Translating it yields CSARVGRFGYTF.

The V call is TRBV7-6, the J call TRBJ2-3; either TRBD1 or TRBD2 may supply D (5 bases each). This CDR3 comprises 14 residues. V dropped 5 bases and J dropped 0 bases, with 9 bases sitting between them. The germline V gene has CDR1 SGHVS and CDR2 FNYEAQ. The CDR3 DNA reads as TGTGCCAGCAGCCCGGGACGAAGCACAGATACGCAGTATTTT. Translation: CASSPGRSTDTQYF.